This T cell receptor beta chain was recorded in a study of cytomegalovirus exposure and HLA in healthy donors. Study background: The study placed approximately 80% of its 350 to 400 genotyped donors in the Caucasian-associated ancestry cluster.

This CDR3 is 20 amino acids long. J lost 1 base, V lost 4 bases, and 12 bases had no gene match. Looked up from germline, CDR1 is SGHRS and CDR2 is YFSETQ. The study ran its PCR with 60 Vbeta and 13 Jbeta primers. Produced via immunoSEQ multiplex PCR; TCRdb's table is partial and in-frame only. The data contain 150,000 or so clones, roughly 80% of them singletons. This clone has just one count. The receptor comes from a man aged 25-45 years in good health and CMV-seropositive. The specimen was PBMCs. This chain uses TRBV5-1 with TRBJ2-3; 16 bases map to TRBD2. CDR3 DNA sequence: TGCGCCAGCAGCCGTCAAACGGGACTAGCGGGAGGGCCGCGCACAGATACGCAGTATTTT. This gives the protein CASSRQTGLAGGPRTDTQYF.